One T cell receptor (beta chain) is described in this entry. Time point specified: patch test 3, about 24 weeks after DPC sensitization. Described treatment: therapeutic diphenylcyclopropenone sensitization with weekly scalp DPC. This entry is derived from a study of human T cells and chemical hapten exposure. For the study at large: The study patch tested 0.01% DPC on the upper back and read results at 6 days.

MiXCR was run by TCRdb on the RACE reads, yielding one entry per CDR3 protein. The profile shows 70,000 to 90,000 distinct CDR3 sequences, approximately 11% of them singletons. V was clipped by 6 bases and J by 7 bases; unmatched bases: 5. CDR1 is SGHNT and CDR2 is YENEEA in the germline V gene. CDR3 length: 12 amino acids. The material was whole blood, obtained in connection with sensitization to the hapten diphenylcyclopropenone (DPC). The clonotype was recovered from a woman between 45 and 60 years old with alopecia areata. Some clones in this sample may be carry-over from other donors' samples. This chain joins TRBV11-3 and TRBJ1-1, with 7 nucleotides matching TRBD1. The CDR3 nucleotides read TGTGCCAGCAGAAAGACAGGGCATGAAGCTTTCTTT. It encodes CASRKTGHEAFF.